The 23 T cell receptor beta chains below all came from one sample that was sequenced in a study of blood T cell repertoires in COVID-19. Assay used: immunoSEQ multiplex PCR; TCRdb lists only in-frame clones, some missing. The sample lists hundreds of thousands of clones, around 89% occurring once. Sample: PBMCs or T cells enriched from blood (not recorded which). All receptors come from a woman aged 25 to 39 who had recovered from COVID-19.

The genes are TRBV13 and TRBJ2-1; 10 positions match TRBD2. The CDR3 totals 15 residues. The germline V gene encodes CDR1 PRHDT and CDR2 FYEKMQ (reference sequence). Trimming cost V 0 bases and J 7 bases; bases outside gene matches: 3. For the CDR3, the DNA is TGTGCCAGCAGCTTAGGGGCTAGCGGGAGAAATGAGCAGTTCTTC. It translates to CASSLGASGRNEQFF.

A single count supports this clone. V usage is TRBV11-1 and J usage is TRBJ2-1; 8 bases agree with TRBD2. The CDR3 contains 16 residues. Trimming removed 5 bases from V and 6 bases from J; junction bases left unmatched: 12. Per germline, CDR1 SGHAT and CDR2 FQDESV (reference sequence). The CDR3, as DNA: TGTGCCAGCAGCGCCCGGGGGGGGGCCGGCTTCAATGAGCAGTTCTTC. Translated, it gives CASSARGGAGFNEQFF.

The chain combines TRBV7-9 with TRBJ1-1; weak D call: TRBD1 (6 bases). Germline V gene sequence: CDR1 SEHNR, CDR2 FQNEAQ (reference sequence). With 3 bases removed from V and 10 bases from J, the gap between germline ends came to 18 bases. The CDR3 loop spans 14 amino acids. The CDR3 DNA follows: TGTGCCAGCAGCTTCAGGGGCAGGGAAGTTGGAGCTTTCTTT. Its translation: CASSFRGREVGAFF. The whole variable domain, filled in from reference TRBV7-9 and TRBJ1-1, reads DTGVSQNPRHKITKRGQNVTFRCDPISEHNRLYWYRQTLGQGPEFLTYFQNEAQLEKSRLLSDRFSAERPKGSFSTLEIQRTEQGDSAMYLCASSFRGREVGAFFGQGTRLTVV.

V and J are TRBV15 and TRBJ2-1; 12 nucleotides match TRBD2. CDR3 length: 14 residues. V lost 8 bases, J lost 7 bases, and 6 bases stayed unmatched. Looked up from germline, CDR1 is LNHNV and CDR2 is YYDKDF (reference sequence). The CDR3 DNA reads as TGTGCCACCGATACTAGCGGGAGGAAGAATGAGCAGTTCTTC. Translated: CATDTSGRKNEQFF. The whole variable domain, remainder taken from reference TRBV15 and TRBJ2-1, is DAMVIQNPRYQVTQFGKPVTLSCSQTLNHNVMYWYQQKSSQAPKLLFHYYDKDFNNEADTPDNFQSRRPNTSFCFLDIRSPGLGDTAMYLCATDTSGRKNEQFFGPGTRLTVL.

This chain joins TRBV28 and TRBJ1-3; no clear D. This CDR3 is built from 15 residues. The V gene lost 3 bases and the J gene lost 6 bases, with 15 bases spanning the gap. The V gene's germline CDR1 is MDHEN and CDR2 SYDVKM. CDR3 residues: CASSFVGQPKNTIYF. The CDR3 DNA is TGTGCCAGCAGTTTTGTGGGCCAACCTAAAAACACCATATATTTT.

This chain uses TRBV28 with TRBJ1-5; 9 bases map to TRBD1. After removal of 5 bases from V and 6 bases from J, the junction contained 8 bases not matched to a gene. This CDR3 is 15 amino acids long. The germline CDR1 and CDR2 sequences are MDHEN and SYDVKM. The CDR3 here is CASSPGTGQGQPQHF. The CDR3 DNA sequence: TGTGCCAGCAGTCCCGGGACAGGGCAGGGTCAGCCCCAGCATTTT.

The V gene is TRBV15, the J gene TRBJ2-3; 8 nucleotides line up with TRBD2. This CDR3 comprises 16 residues. From germline, CDR1 is LNHNV and CDR2 YYDKDF (reference sequence). V shed 3 bases, J shed 0 bases, and the junction held 5 bases outside the gene matches. CDR3 in amino acids: CATSRAPSGSTDTQYF. The CDR3 region has the DNA TGTGCCACCAGCAGGGCCCCTAGCGGGAGCACAGATACGCAGTATTTT.

This clone was found a few times. The gene calls are TRBV9 and TRBJ1-3; D gene uncertain. V was cut by 0 bases and J by 3 bases, with 10 bases left in between. This CDR3 contains 15 residues. From germline, CDR1 is SGDLS and CDR2 YYNGEE. The CDR3 region has the DNA TGTGCCAGCAGCGTAGCACCCGGGAGTGGAAACACCATATATTTT. Protein sequence: CASSVAPGSGNTIYF. Full variable domain (missing parts from reference TRBV9 and TRBJ1-3): DSGVTQTPKHLITATGQRVTLRCSPRSGDLSVYWYQQSLDQGLQFLIQYYNGEERAKGNILERFSAQQFPDLHSELNLSSLELGDSALYFCASSVAPGSGNTIYFGEGSWLTVV.

V is TRBV19 and J is TRBJ2-7; D is possibly TRBD1 (6 bases). The CDR3 sequence is 15 residues long. The V and J ends lost 3 bases and 0 bases respectively, with 12 bases between them. The V gene's germline CDR1 is LNHDA and CDR2 SQIVND (reference sequence). As DNA, the CDR3 is TGTGCCAGTAGTATTGAAACAGGGAGCTCCTACGAGCAGTACTTC. Amino acid sequence: CASSIETGSSYEQYF.

The V and J genes are TRBV18 and TRBJ2-5, with 9 bases matching TRBD2. The trim removed 3 bases at V and 4 bases at J, leaving 3 bases unmatched. Germline V CDR1 and CDR2: KGHSH, LQKENI. CDR3 size: 14 residues. The CDR3 here is CASSPSGSGETQYF. In DNA, the CDR3 is TGTGCCAGCTCACCTAGCGGGAGCGGAGAGACCCAGTACTTC.

This clone was found a few times. The CDR3 region is CASSMVAFDTEAFF. The CDR3 nucleotides read TGTGCCAGTAGTATGGTCGCGTTCGACACTGAAGCTTTCTTT. The chain uses TRBV19 and TRBJ1-1; D call uncertain. Trimming cost V 3 bases and J 3 bases, with 11 bases left between them. CDR1 is LNHDA, CDR2 SQIVND, per germline (reference sequence). The CDR3 has 14 amino acids.

The rearrangement joins TRBV4-3 to TRBJ2-1, with 10 bases that match TRBD2. This CDR3 is built from 17 residues. Germline values: CDR1 LGHNA, CDR2 YSLEER. The V gene end was trimmed by 1 base and the J gene end by 6 bases; junction bases not matched to a gene: 9. The DNA for the CDR3 is TGCGCCAGCAGCCAAGGGATTCGGACTAGCGGAGTCAATGAGCAGTTCTTC. This translates into CASSQGIRTSGVNEQFF.

This chain joins TRBV18 and TRBJ2-2, with D perhaps TRBD1 (6 bases). The V gene lost 3 bases and the J gene lost 4 bases, with 12 bases spanning the gap. From germline, CDR1 is KGHSH and CDR2 LQKENI. The CDR3 spans 15 residues. CDR3 amino acids: CASSPRGTTTGELFF. CDR3 nucleotide sequence: TGTGCCAGCTCACCCAGGGGAACCACCACCGGGGAGCTGTTTTTT.

This chain connects TRBV11-1 to TRBJ1-2, with D maybe TRBD1 (5 bases). Germline V lookup: CDR1 SGHAT, CDR2 FQDESV (reference sequence). This CDR3 spans 16 amino acids. V dropped 5 bases and J dropped 0 bases, with 16 bases sitting between them. The CDR3 DNA reads TGTGCCAGCAGCCTAAGCCGCTCAGGGTCTAACTATGGCTACACCTTC. It translates to CASSLSRSGSNYGYTF.

The chain links TRBV15 to TRBJ2-2, with D perhaps matching TRBD2 (5 bases). The CDR3 is 15 residues long. CDR1 and CDR2 from the germline V gene are LNHNV and YYDKDF (reference sequence). With 8 bases removed from V and 4 bases from J, the gap between germline ends came to 17 bases. The CDR3 here is CATSTLLRGTGELFF. The DNA of the CDR3 is TGTGCCACCTCAACCCTCTTACGGGGCACCGGGGAGCTGTTTTTT.

CDR3 loop: CASSPGTGSYEEKLFF. The CDR3 DNA is TGTGCCAGCAGCCCAGGGACAGGGTCTTACGAGGAAAAACTGTTTTTT. The chain couples TRBV4-2 to TRBJ1-4; 9 positions agree with TRBD1. V trimming: 4 bases; J trimming: 8 bases; junction bases outside the gene matches: 11. Germline V CDR1 and CDR2: LGHNA, YNFKEQ. The CDR3 covers 16 residues.

The chain carries TRBV28 and TRBJ2-7, with 8 nucleotides matching TRBD2. The CDR3 consists of 15 residues. Per the germline V gene, CDR1 is MDHEN and CDR2 is SYDVKM. With V trimmed by 6 bases and J by 3 bases, 10 bases remained unmatched. CDR3 sequence: CASSPGAGVGYEQYF. Written as DNA, the CDR3 is TGTGCCAGCAGCCCAGGAGCGGGAGTTGGCTACGAGCAGTACTTC.

J is TRBJ1-1 and V is TRBV7-9; D is ambiguous. The CDR3 spans 16 residues. CDR1 is SEHNR, CDR2 FQNEAQ, per germline (reference sequence). Trimming shortened V by 4 bases and J by 0 bases, and 15 bases separated the two germline ends. DNA for the CDR3: TGTGCCAGCAGCTCCCCTTTGAGAGGAATGAACACTGAAGCTTTCTTT. Protein: CASSSPLRGMNTEAFF. The variable domain in full, with the rest retrieved from reference TRBV7-9 and TRBJ1-1, is DTGVSQNPRHKITKRGQNVTFRCDPISEHNRLYWYRQTLGQGPEFLTYFQNEAQLEKSRLLSDRFSAERPKGSFSTLEIQRTEQGDSAMYLCASSSPLRGMNTEAFFGQGTRLTVV.

This rearrangement joins TRBV19 to TRBJ1-2; D might be TRBD1 (5 bases). The germline V gene encodes CDR1 LNHDA and CDR2 SQIVND (reference sequence). The V end lost 5 bases, the J end lost 4 bases, and 17 bases lay between the germline ends. CDR3 length: 15 amino acids. CDR3 bases: TGTGCCAGTAGTTTTCAAGGACACCTAGGCTATGGCTACACCTTC. Translation gives CASSFQGHLGYGYTF.

This clone showed up just a few times. V usage is TRBV11-2 and J usage is TRBJ1-1; 9 nucleotides line up with TRBD1. Trimming took 2 bases from V and 1 from J; bases not matched to a gene: 5. Germline V CDR1 and CDR2: SGHAT, FQNNGV. This CDR3 has 16 amino acids. The CDR3 here is CASSLMPGQGNTEAFF. The DNA of the CDR3 is TGTGCCAGCAGCTTAATGCCGGGACAGGGGAACACTGAAGCTTTCTTT.

V usage is TRBV6-2 or TRBV6-3 and J usage is TRBJ1-3; no reliable D call. Germline assignment: CDR1 MNHEY and CDR2 SVGEGT. V lost 1 base, J lost 0 bases, and 7 bases lay in between. This CDR3 has 15 residues. CDR3 loop: CASSYYRYSGNTIYF. As DNA, the CDR3 is TGTGCCAGCAGTTACTACCGCTACTCTGGAAACACCATATATTTT.

This chain connects TRBV30 to TRBJ1-6; no clear D. The CDR3 sequence is 13 residues long. The V and J ends lost 3 bases and 3 bases respectively, with 6 bases between them. Per the germline V gene, CDR1 is GTSNPN and CDR2 is SVGIG (reference sequence). This chain's CDR3 is CAWRAFYNSPLHF. The CDR3 region has the DNA TGTGCCTGGAGGGCCTTCTATAATTCACCCCTCCACTTT.

This clone has only a few counts. J is TRBJ2-2 and V is TRBV6-4, with unresolved D. CDR1 is MRHNA, CDR2 SNTAGT, per germline. CDR3 size: 15 residues. Trimming removed 0 bases from V and 0 bases from J, with 5 bases in between. The CDR3 bases are TGTGCCAGCAGTGACTCAACTGCGAACACCGGGGAGCTGTTTTTT. It is translated as CASSDSTANTGELFF.